Listed below are T cell receptor beta chains from one sample, sequenced in a study of CD8+CD57+ T cells in acquired aplastic anemia. MiXCR, applied by TCRdb to the reads, yields one record per CDR3 protein. The table records under 500,000 distinct CDR3 sequences, about a third of them present only once. Sequencing input: sorted CD4+, CD8+, or CD8+CD57+ T cells (not recorded which) from PBMCs. The source is a human donor with aplastic anemia. Both conserved end residues are part of each CDR3. Fields, in order: V gene, CDR3 length, clone size, D gene, J gene, CDR3 protein, CDR3 DNA. The D gene is left open where the match is weak. The size entry is marked missing in some rows and otherwise reads once, few, many or a size class.

TRBV12-3/TRBV12-4	14	few	-	TRBJ2-7	CASSLQRGYYEQYF	TGTGCCAGCAGTCTCCAAAGGGGGTACTACGAGCAGTACTTC
TRBV4-1	15	few	TRBD1	TRBJ2-7	CASSNPGTGTYEQYF	TGCGCCAGCAGTAACCCCGGGACAGGGACCTACGAGCAGTACTTC
TRBV9	14	-	-	TRBJ1-1	CASTPWERNTEAFF	TGTGCCAGTACTCCCTGGGAGCGGAACACTGAAGCTTTCTTT
TRBV7-9	14	-	-	TRBJ2-1	CASSRQETYNEQFF	TGTGCCAGCAGCCGACAGGAGACCTACAATGAGCAGTTCTTC
TRBV29-1	13	many	-	TRBJ2-3	CSVEAGSTDTQYF	TGCAGCGTTGAAGCGGGGAGCACAGATACGCAGTATTTT
TRBV5-6	17	-	-	TRBJ2-2	CASSLEDLVGVTRELFF	TGTGCCAGCAGCTTGGAAGACTTGGTGGGGGTCACCAGGGAGCTGTTTTTT
TRBV5-1	16	many	TRBD1	TRBJ2-7	CASSLDGTGGVDEQYF	TGCGCCAGCAGCTTAGATGGGACAGGAGGAGTCGACGAGCAGTACTTC
TRBV5-1	16	many	TRBD1	TRBJ1-6	CASSLRSGQGNSPLHF	TGCGCCAGCAGCTTGCGTAGTGGACAGGGAAATTCACCCCTCCACTTT
TRBV5-1	14	few	-	TRBJ1-4	CASSSQRPNEKLFF	TGCGCCAGCAGCTCCCAGAGACCTAATGAAAAACTGTTTTTT
TRBV12-5	16	few	TRBD1	TRBJ2-7	CASANDRDRVSYEQYF	TGTGCTAGTGCTAACGACCGGGACAGGGTGTCGTACGAGCAGTACTTC
TRBV10-3	15	few	TRBD1	TRBJ1-3	CAISEGGGTRNTIYF	TGTGCCATCAGTGAAGGAGGGGGCACTAGAAACACCATATATTTT
TRBV20-1	17	-	-	TRBJ2-5	CSAHPQGGLGILETQCF	TGCAGTGCTCACCCTCAAGGAGGGTTAGGGATTCTTGAGACCCAGTGCTTC
TRBV7-7	13	-	TRBD1	TRBJ2-1	CASSTDRENEQFF	TGTGCTAGCAGTACCGACAGGGAAAATGAGCAGTTCTTC
TRBV29-1	13	-	TRBD1	TRBJ1-2	CSAEPGQGNGYTF	TGCAGCGCCGAACCGGGACAGGGGAATGGCTACACCTTC
TRBV20-1	14	many	TRBD2	TRBJ2-1	CSADGTSGSNEQFF	TGCAGTGCCGACGGGACTAGCGGGAGTAACGAGCAGTTCTTC
TRBV19	14	-	TRBD2	TRBJ2-7	CASSPWTSVDEQYF	TGTGCCAGTAGTCCGTGGACTAGCGTCGACGAGCAGTACTTC
TRBV24-1	17	few	TRBD1	TRBJ1-3	CASSYGGTGGHGNTIYF	TGTGCCAGCAGTTACGGGGGGACAGGGGGCCATGGAAACACCATATATTTT
TRBV10-3	15	many	TRBD2	TRBJ2-1	CAISAGGRFYNEQFF	TGTGCCATCAGTGCGGGCGGGAGGTTCTACAATGAGCAGTTCTTC
TRBV11-2	15	few	TRBD1	TRBJ1-4	CASSPRTGEAEKLFF	TGTGCCAGCAGCCCCAGGACAGGGGAGGCTGAAAAACTGTTTTTT
TRBV15	14	-	-	TRBJ2-7	CATSRVPGLGEQYF	TGTGCCACCAGCAGAGTCCCAGGGTTGGGCGAGCAGTACTTC
TRBV15	15	-	-	TRBJ1-1	CATSRGQGLGTEAFF	TGTGCCACCAGCAGAGGGCAGGGACTTGGCACTGAAGCTTTCTTT
TRBV30	15	-	TRBD2	TRBJ2-2	CAWSVLAGVGGELFF	TGTGCCTGGAGTGTACTAGCGGGAGTCGGCGGGGAGCTGTTTTTT
TRBV20-1	16	-	TRBD2	TRBJ2-7	CSARGLAGGWSYEQYF	TGCAGTGCTAGAGGCCTAGCGGGAGGGTGGTCCTACGAGCAGTACTTC
TRBV5-1	16	-	-	TRBJ2-5	CASSLGQRAKGETQYF	TGCGCCAGCAGCTTGGGACAGAGGGCGAAGGGAGAGACCCAGTACTTC
TRBV14	17	-	TRBD1	TRBJ1-1	CASSQVGIRQGGTEAFF	TGTGCCAGCAGCCAAGTAGGGATCCGACAGGGAGGAACTGAAGCTTTCTTT
TRBV25-1	18	-	TRBD2	TRBJ2-1	CASRLTQTGTSHLNEQFF	TGTGCCAGCAGACTAACCCAAACCGGGACTAGCCATCTCAATGAGCAGTTCTTC
TRBV11-2	16	few	TRBD2	TRBJ2-7	CASTTGLAGALYEQYF	TGTGCCAGCACCACCGGACTAGCGGGGGCCCTCTACGAGCAGTACTTC
TRBV14	14	-	-	TRBJ1-1	CAWSVQGVYTEAFF	TGTGCCTGGAGTGTACAAGGTGTTTACACTGAAGCTTTCTTT
TRBV7-3	13	many	-	TRBJ1-1	CASNSSPNTEAFF	TGTGCCAGCAACAGCAGTCCGAACACTGAAGCTTTCTTT
TRBV25-1	17	-	TRBD1	TRBJ1-3	CASSASTGGFSGNTIYF	TGTGCCAGCAGTGCCTCGACAGGGGGGTTCTCTGGAAACACCATATATTTT
TRBV3-1	15	few	-	TRBJ1-3	CASSRTTGSGNTIYF	TGTGCCAGCAGCCGCACTACAGGGAGTGGAAACACCATATATTTT
TRBV9	13	-	TRBD1	TRBJ2-7	CASSVRTGNEQYF	TGTGCCAGCAGCGTTCGGACAGGGAACGAGCAGTACTTC
TRBV7-9	12	-	-	TRBJ1-1	CASSSYGGEAFF	TGTGCCAGCAGCTCCTACGGGGGTGAAGCTTTCTTT
TRBV28	11	few	-	TRBJ2-7	CASSLYHEQYF	TGTGCCAGCAGTTTATACCACGAGCAGTACTTC
TRBV7-6	20	few	TRBD2	TRBJ2-7	CASSLVFSGSGRAGIYEQYF	TGTGCCAGCAGCTTAGTCTTTTCGGGGAGCGGGAGGGCCGGTATCTACGAGCAGTACTTC
TRBV5-1	15	many	TRBD1	TRBJ2-7	CASSPNSGQFYEQYF	TGCGCCAGCAGCCCGAACTCGGGACAGTTCTACGAGCAGTACTTC
TRBV12-3/TRBV12-4	18	-	-	TRBJ2-4	CASSLYGLEGRAKNIQYF	TGTGCCAGCAGTTTATATGGGCTCGAGGGTCGAGCCAAAAACATTCAGTACTTC